A selection of T cell receptor beta chains follows, all from one sample in a study of blood T cell repertoires in COVID-19. The repertoire was sequenced with immunoSEQ multiplex PCR; TCRdb's copy has only in-frame clones and lacks some. Of under 150,000 clones listed, 70% to 80% are singletons. Sequenced input: peripheral blood. Receptors originate from a woman of 80 years or more with active or convalescent COVID-19. Each CDR3 is given with its conserved first and last residue. The D gene is left open where the match is weak. Only part of the rows carry a size: once, few, many, or a class if the clone is expanded.

TRBV14	-	TRBJ2-1	-	CASSLWTYNEQFF	TGTGCCAGCAGCCTTTGGACTTACAATGAGCAGTTCTTC
TRBV6-5	-	TRBJ2-1	TRBD2	CASSPLAGGLNEQFF	TGTGCCAGCAGTCCACTAGCGGGGGGGCTGAATGAGCAGTTCTTC
TRBV7-2	-	TRBJ2-2	TRBD2	CASSLVRLAINTGELFF	TGTGCCAGCAGCTTAGTTAGACTAGCGATTAACACCGGGGAGCTGTTTTTT
TRBV10-3	-	TRBJ1-1	TRBD1	CATRTDRAGTEAFF	TGTGCCACCAGAACCGACAGGGCCGGCACTGAAGCTTTCTTT
TRBV12-3/TRBV12-4	-	TRBJ1-2	-	CASSLAANYGYTF	TGTGCCAGCAGTTTGGCAGCTAACTATGGCTACACCTTC
TRBV19	once	TRBJ1-2	-	CASSMLAGGYTF	TGTGCCAGTAGTATGTTGGCGGGCGGCTACACCTTC
TRBV4-3	-	TRBJ1-2	TRBD1	CASSQDEGQGNYGYTF	TGCGCCAGCAGCCAAGATGAGGGACAGGGTAACTATGGCTACACCTTC
TRBV7-9	-	TRBJ2-1	-	CASSAGTGYNEQFF	TGTGCCAGCAGCGCCGGTACAGGGTACAATGAGCAGTTCTTC
TRBV15	-	TRBJ2-7	TRBD1	CATSRGGTGGGNEQYF	TGTGCCACCAGCAGAGGGGGAACAGGGGGCGGGAACGAGCAGTACTTC
TRBV7-9	-	TRBJ1-5	TRBD1	CASSGDRGGVGNQPQHF	TGTGCCAGCAGCGGGGACAGGGGCGGTGTTGGCAATCAGCCCCAGCATTTT
TRBV29-1	-	TRBJ2-3	-	CSPVDSGITDTQYF	TGCAGCCCGGTGGACTCCGGAATAACAGATACGCAGTATTTT
TRBV5-1	-	TRBJ1-4	TRBD1	CASSKDGTEMTSNEKLFF	TGCGCCAGCAGCAAGGACGGGACAGAAATGACTTCTAATGAAAAACTGTTTTTT
TRBV9	-	TRBJ2-1	-	CASSGTRRRLYNEQFF	TGTGCCAGCAGCGGGACTCGAAGGCGACTCTACAATGAGCAGTTCTTC
TRBV11-2	-	TRBJ2-3	-	CASRQQGRDTQYF	TGTGCCAGCAGGCAGCAGGGAAGAGATACGCAGTATTTT
TRBV3-1/TRBV3-2	few	TRBJ2-2	-	CASQWTDGGELFF	TGTGCCTCCCAATGGACAGATGGCGGGGAGCTGTTTTTT
TRBV5-4	once	TRBJ2-1	-	CASSLEASSNEQFF	TGTGCCAGCAGCTTGGAGGCTAGTTCCAATGAGCAGTTCTTC
TRBV6-5	-	TRBJ1-2	TRBD1	CASRGTGANYGYTF	TGTGCCAGCAGAGGGACAGGAGCTAACTATGGCTACACCTTC
TRBV5-8	-	TRBJ2-4	TRBD1	CASTEDRASPLAKNIQYF	TGTGCCAGCACCGAGGACAGGGCCTCTCCTCTAGCCAAAAACATTCAGTACTTC
TRBV27	-	TRBJ2-5	TRBD2	CASSLDSGGATETQYF	TGTGCCAGCAGTTTAGATAGCGGGGGGGCCACAGAGACCCAGTACTTC
TRBV7-9	-	TRBJ2-2	TRBD1	CASSWDRGNTGELFF	TGTGCCAGCAGTTGGGACAGGGGGAACACCGGGGAGCTGTTTTTT
TRBV5-6	-	TRBJ2-3	TRBD2	CASSEGLAGGPADTQYF	TGTGCCAGCAGCGAAGGACTAGCGGGGGGGCCGGCAGATACGCAGTATTTT
TRBV19	once	TRBJ2-1	TRBD2	CASSIGSGGALDEQFF	TGTGCCAGTAGTATAGGTAGCGGGGGGGCCTTGGATGAGCAGTTCTTC
TRBV7-3	-	TRBJ1-6	-	CASSLLGAESPLHF	TGTGCCAGCAGCTTATTAGGGGCGGAATCACCCCTCCACTTT
TRBV6-6	-	TRBJ1-3	-	CASSYSDRRSGNTIYF	TGTGCCAGCAGTTACTCAGACAGGAGATCTGGAAACACCATATATTTT
TRBV2	-	TRBJ1-4	-	CASISARGEKLFF	TGTGCCAGCATTTCTGCCAGGGGTGAAAAACTGTTTTTT
TRBV19	-	TRBJ1-2	TRBD1	CASKPGQNNYGYTF	TGTGCCAGTAAACCGGGACAGAATAACTATGGCTACACCTTC
TRBV30	-	TRBJ2-4	-	CAWSKGVIAKNIQYF	TGTGCCTGGAGTAAGGGGGTGATAGCCAAAAACATTCAGTACTTC
TRBV6-5	-	TRBJ1-4	-	CASRPRASNEKLFF	TGTGCCAGCAGACCCAGAGCGTCTAATGAAAAACTGTTTTTT
TRBV7-2	-	TRBJ2-7	-	CASTYGGYYEQYF	TGTGCCAGCACCTACGGCGGGTACTACGAGCAGTACTTC
TRBV4-1	-	TRBJ1-3	-	CASSQEGVGPAGNTIYF	TGCGCCAGCAGCCAAGAGGGTGTGGGGCCGGCTGGAAACACCATATATTTT
TRBV28	-	TRBJ1-2	-	CASSTVTVHTF	TGTGCCAGCAGTACAGTGACAGTTCACACCTTC
TRBV7-3	-	TRBJ1-5	-	CASSFVSNSTNQPQHF	TGTGCCAGCAGCTTCGTGTCTAACAGTACCAATCAGCCCCAGCATTTT
TRBV9	-	TRBJ2-7	-	CASSVGQLAEQYF	TGTGCCAGCAGCGTAGGACAGTTGGCCGAGCAGTACTTC
TRBV3-1/TRBV3-2	-	TRBJ1-1	TRBD1	CASSRGQMNTEAFF	TGTGCCAGCAGTAGGGGACAGATGAACACTGAAGCTTTCTTT
TRBV30	-	TRBJ2-1	-	CAWSVSLLSSYNEQFF	TGTGCCTGGAGTGTATCCCTCCTGAGCTCCTACAATGAGCAGTTCTTC
TRBV6-5	once	TRBJ2-3	-	CASGPPVGAQYF	TGTGCCAGCGGGCCCCCTGTGGGTGCGCAGTATTTT
TRBV5-1	-	TRBJ1-1	TRBD1	CASSFETGATNTEAFF	TGCGCCAGCAGCTTTGAGACAGGGGCCACTAACACTGAAGCTTTCTTT
TRBV24-1	once	TRBJ1-1	-	CATSVGANTEAFF	TGTGCCACCAGCGTGGGGGCGAACACTGAAGCTTTCTTT
TRBV6-6	once	TRBJ2-1	TRBD2	CASSHSGGFGSYNEQFF	TGTGCCAGCAGTCATTCGGGGGGATTCGGGTCCTACAATGAGCAGTTCTTC
TRBV19	few	TRBJ2-1	TRBD1	CASSGTGRSYNEQFF	TGTGCCAGTAGCGGGACAGGCCGCTCCTACAATGAGCAGTTCTTC
TRBV27	-	TRBJ1-1	-	CASSRKPTGVNTEAFF	TGTGCCAGCTCCAGAAAACCCACCGGGGTGAACACTGAAGCTTTCTTT
TRBV6-5	once	TRBJ2-2	-	CASRQQGTGELFF	TGTGCCAGCAGGCAACAGGGAACCGGGGAGCTGTTTTTT
TRBV9	-	TRBJ2-1	-	CASSVEAPTYNEQFF	TGTGCCAGCAGCGTAGAAGCGCCTACCTACAATGAGCAGTTCTTC
TRBV7-2	-	TRBJ2-7	TRBD2	CASSPLFAGGPVRNEQYF	TGTGCCAGCAGCCCGTTGTTTGCGGGGGGGCCAGTAAGAAACGAGCAGTACTTC
TRBV5-1	-	TRBJ2-7	-	CASSLDPTGSYEQYF	TGCGCCAGCAGCTTGGACCCGACAGGCTCCTACGAGCAGTACTTC
TRBV2	-	TRBJ2-2	-	CASRVGTSTGELFF	TGTGCCAGCAGGGTCGGGACTTCCACCGGGGAGCTGTTTTTT
TRBV19	-	TRBJ2-3	-	CASSLTRGDTQYF	TGTGCCAGTAGTTTGACCCGCGGAGATACGCAGTATTTT
TRBV7-9	few	TRBJ2-7	TRBD1	CASSPRDRGHYEQYF	TGTGCCAGCAGCCCCCGGGACAGGGGGCACTACGAGCAGTACTTC
TRBV18	few	TRBJ1-2	TRBD1	CASSHDRGNGYTF	TGTGCCAGCTCACATGACAGGGGTAATGGCTACACCTTC
TRBV6-5	-	TRBJ1-2	-	CASSYRSQGKYGYTF	TGTGCCAGCAGTTACCGATCTCAGGGGAAGTATGGCTACACCTTC
TRBV5-4	-	TRBJ1-6	-	CASSPRPGSPLHF	TGTGCCAGCTCTCCCCGGCCGGGGTCACCCCTCCACTTT